What follows describes a single T cell receptor (beta chain). The sample belongs to a study of blood T cells in healthy people across ages. The CDR3 sequence is 13 residues long. Germline V lookup: CDR1 LGHNA, CDR2 YNFKEQ. J lost 5 bases, V lost 4 bases, and 1 base had no gene match. The people who gave samples were healthy Caucasians from Russia, aged roughly 6 to 100. The authors ran a second PCR of 7 to 11 cycles using a sample-barcoded 5' primer and a J-beta primer mix. Each CDR3 protein is one row after TCRdb ran MiXCR on the 5' RACE reads. The sample carries some 900,000 distinct CDR3 sequences, roughly 43% recorded once.

This chain uses TRBV4-2 with TRBJ1-4; 7 bases match TRBD1. The receptor's source is a man younger than 45 in good health. The sequenced sample consisted of blood. This CDR3 reads CASSPTGNEKLFF. CDR3 coding DNA: TGTGCCAGCAGCCCGACAGGGAATGAAAAACTGTTTTTT.